The 8 T cell receptor beta chains presented below share a single source sample, sequenced in a study of blood T cell repertoires in COVID-19. TCRdb's copy holds only in-frame clones and misses some; the assay was immunoSEQ multiplex PCR. Of approximately 100,000 clones in the sample, around 88% are singletons; the top ten hold 19%. Material for sequencing was peripheral blood. These receptor sequences come from a human donor with acute or convalescent COVID-19. The donor label of this sample is uncertain.

The chain links TRBV30 to TRBJ1-1; D remains ambiguous. CDR1 GTSNPN and CDR2 SVGIG come from the germline V gene (reference sequence). This CDR3 contains 14 residues. V lost 0 bases, J lost 0 bases, and 8 bases lay in between. For the CDR3, the DNA is TGTGCCTGGAGTGTACCACCTATGAACACTGAAGCTTTCTTT. Translated: CAWSVPPMNTEAFF.

The chain recombines TRBV6-2 or TRBV6-3 with TRBJ1-1; D unclear. V was shortened by 2 bases and J by 4 bases, with 8 bases between the two germline ends. Germline V CDR1 and CDR2: MNHEY, SVGEGT. The length of the CDR3 is 13 residues. CDR3 nucleotide sequence: TGTGCCAGCAGTTACATAAGTAGCACTGAAGCTTTCTTT. Protein sequence: CASSYISSTEAFF.

The V gene is TRBV5-4, the J gene TRBJ2-1; 9 bases are shared with TRBD1. The CDR3 runs to 13 residues. The germline V gene has CDR1 SGHNT and CDR2 YYREEE (reference sequence). The ends lost 0 bases at V and 8 bases at J; junction bases unmatched: 0. In DNA form, the CDR3 reads TGTGCCAGCAGCTTGGGACAGGGGGATGAGCAGTTCTTC. Translating it yields CASSLGQGDEQFF.

V usage is TRBV5-4 and J usage is TRBJ2-5; 8 bases agree with TRBD2. Germline lookup yields CDR1 SGHNT and CDR2 YYREEE (reference sequence). The CDR3 totals 15 residues. Trimming at V came to 0 bases and at J to 4 bases, leaving 5 bases not matched to a gene. For the CDR3, the DNA is TGTGCCAGCAGCTTGGCGGGAGGGCCGTTAGAGACCCAGTACTTC. It yields the protein CASSLAGGPLETQYF.

The sample holds one count of this clone. The rearrangement uses TRBV7-2 and TRBJ2-3, with D possibly being TRBD1 (6 bases). Trimming pared 8 bases from V and 5 bases from J, leaving 14 bases between. This CDR3 spans 13 amino acids. Germline CDR1 SGHTA, CDR2 FQGNSA. This chain's CDR3 is CASGWGRVDTQYF. CDR3 DNA sequence: TGTGCCAGCGGATGGGGGCGAGTAGATACGCAGTATTTT.

This sequence joins TRBV2 and TRBJ2-3; 7 bases agree with TRBD2. CDR1 is SNHLY and CDR2 is FYNNEI in the germline V gene. The CDR3 runs to 15 residues. J was trimmed by 0 bases and V by 4 bases; bases with no gene match: 4. The CDR3 DNA sequence: TGTGCCAGCAGTGGGAGCGGGACTAGCACAGATACGCAGTATTTT. Its translation is CASSGSGTSTDTQYF.

J is TRBJ2-6 and V is TRBV29-1; 8 bases map to TRBD1. The CDR3 totals 16 residues. The V segment lost 6 bases and the J segment 4 bases; nucleotides outside the gene matches: 11. From germline, CDR1 is SQVTM and CDR2 ANQGSEA. CDR3 DNA: TGCAGCGTCGCCGGGACAGGAGTACTAGGGGCCAACGTCCTGACTTTC. Translating it yields CSVAGTGVLGANVLTF.

The CDR3 DNA sequence: TGTGCCAGCTCACCGGGACAGGGAGGGAATACGCAGTATTTT. It specifies CASSPGQGGNTQYF. The chain joins TRBV18 to TRBJ2-3; 9 bases agree with TRBD1. This CDR3 comprises 14 residues. The germline V gene encodes CDR1 KGHSH and CDR2 LQKENI. The ends lost 3 bases at V and 7 bases at J; junction bases unmatched: 5.